This TCR beta chain was sequenced in a study of T cell responses to AZD1222 COVID-19 vaccine. Overall study results and limits: Donors were mostly white British, more females; clonal diversity possibly underestimated. At baseline, just a handful of AZD1222 recipients tested seropositive.

On this clone itself: Its matching antigen is unknown.

This CDR3 comprises 13 residues. CDR1 is SGHDT, CDR2 YYEEEE, per germline. With 4 bases removed from V and 2 bases from J, the gap between germline ends came to 8 bases. Assay: immunoSEQ multiplex PCR; the TCRdb copy retains only in-frame clones and omits some. In the table there are about 75,000 clones, 88% of which are singletons. The sample here was peripheral blood, taken 28 days after the second dose of the MenACWY control vaccine. This chain joins TRBV5-6 and TRBJ2-3; the D gene is possibly TRBD1 (6 bases). The clonotype comes from an adult who received the MenACWY meningococcal vaccine as a control. The CDR3 protein is CASSGGPTDTQYF. Here the CDR3 DNA reads TGTGCCAGCAGCGGGGGCCCCACAGATACGCAGTATTTT.